This T cell receptor beta chain was sequenced in a study of T-cell reconstitution after alpha-beta-depleted transplantation in children. Comment on this clonotype: Antigen specificity is unknown.

Study findings and constraints: One year after transplant, T-cell counts and diversity came mostly from newly produced T cells. Where alpha-beta T cells came from about two months after transplant was reportedly several hundred expanded graft clones. Day-60 TCRbeta diversity that was high in some patients was derived from surviving recipient T cells and thymic progenitors.

Germline-derived CDR1 and CDR2 are SGDLS and YYNGEE. This CDR3 is 14 amino acids long. The V and J ends lost 3 bases and 4 bases, in that order; junction bases with no gene match: 4. The TCRbeta library incorporated unique molecular identifiers. MiXCR, applied by TCRdb to the PCR reads, yields one record per CDR3 protein. The sample has around 500,000 distinct CDR3 sequences, 23% seen once; the top ten hold roughly an eighth. The gene calls are TRBV9 and TRBJ2-7; the match to TRBD1 covers 10 bases. The source is a boy in the first two years of life who had a stem cell transplant for acute myeloid leukemia, so the T cells may come from the graft donor. The sample in question was PBMCs, mostly from graft donor cells, obtained 360 days after TCRalphabeta/CD19-depleted stem cell transplant. CDR3 nucleotides: TGTGCCAGCAGCGCCGGACAGGGGGGTTACGAGCAGTACTTC. Protein: CASSAGQGGYEQYF.